This TCR beta chain was documented in a study of shared clonotypes between healthy human individuals. Study-wide results and caveats: Having only a few donors restricted how much genetic and exposure-history diversity was captured.

Germline CDR1 reads MGHRA; CDR2 reads YSYEKL. The CDR3 covers 14 residues. The V and J ends lost 4 bases and 4 bases, in that order; junction bases with no gene match: 1. Unsorted samples drew genomic DNA from roughly 88 million PBMCs. This clone was recorded a few times. Its target is not known. Across several immunoSEQ plates, the genomic DNA of each subset was split evenly. Sequencing of unsorted PBMC DNA was carried out using ten immunoSEQ deep assay plates. Here immunoSEQ multiplex PCR was the method, and the copy in TCRdb shows in-frame clones only, minus some. This sample carries fewer than 650,000 clones, around 76% of them seen once, and the ten largest clones take approximately 12%.

Sequenced: PBMCs. J is TRBJ2-5 and V is TRBV4-1, with TRBD2 matching 12 bases. The receptor comes from a woman between 35 and 50 years old in good health. Some clones in this sample may be carry-over from other donors' samples. As DNA, the CDR3 is TGCGCCAGCAGCCCGGGACTAGCGGGAGAGACCCAGTACTTC. This gives the protein CASSPGLAGETQYF.